The text below deals with one T cell receptor beta chain. What antigen it recognizes has not been identified. Base quality data are lacking; no much larger clone is found one base away. Samples from volunteer blood donors who had recovered from COVID-19 were contributed by a second Seattle source. Whole blood was collected in K2EDTA tubes by collaborating institutions according to the institutions' own protocols. For TCRbeta analysis, collaborators shipped samples as frozen whole blood, isolated PBMCs, or DNA extracted from either of those sample types. TCRbeta CDR3 regions were amplified from genomic DNA using the immunoSEQ Assay, a bias-controlled multiplex PCR. In the authors' own workflow: Within the assay, amplification of reference gene primers was used to estimate how many nucleated cells each sample contained. To quantify the absolute abundance of each unique TCRbeta CDR3 rearrangement, sequence reads were collapsed and filtered. For each sample, productive Simpson clonality was calculated as the square root of Simpson's diversity index across productive rearrangements. Entries here come from immuneACCESS through TCRdb and include only in-frame sequences with V and J called. Some clones fail to appear in such tables; in the studies checked, an unresolved V gene covers under half of the shortfall, and the cause of the remainder is unknown. For V, J and clone size, that table is used; D and trimming come from the DNA. For this sample there are some 240,000 clones; around 84% appear just once. About 1.5% of the sample lies in the top ten.

V and J are truncated by 5 bases and 6 bases respectively, leaving an intervening sequence of 7 bases. CDR1 and CDR2 (SEHNR, FQNEAQ) derive from the germline V gene (reference sequence). The CDR3 measures 11 amino acids from cysteine to phenylalanine. Just the 33-base CDR3 DNA is kept, in frame starting at base 1. The data were obtained in a study of blood T cell repertoires in COVID-19 (dated by TCRdb to about 2020). For the study in its entirety: The collaborator samples originated in the United States, Italy and Spain and spanned the acute and convalescent phases of COVID-19. The repertoires were released in a freely available public database meant as a resource for research on the immune response to SARS-CoV-2. Sample metadata almost always included a de-identified subject ID, COVID-19 status, age in years and sex. The dataset comprised deeply sampled blood TCRbeta repertoires from subjects exposed to, actively infected with, or recovered from COVID-19. The samples were drawn from two sources: the first 160 participants of the ongoing ImmuneRACE study, and fewer than 1,500 subjects contributed by 6 global collaborators. The prospective study material was composed of cDNA or gDNA derived from T cells, B-cell-depleted T cells, or PBMCs. Where HLA class I and class II types were available, the types were taken from metadata supplied by the sample provider, not from assay-based typing.

The paper's findings and limits, for the study overall: Clinical and demographic metadata were provided uncurated, with the amount varying by source and participant.

Sequenced material: peripheral blood. The sequence is built from TRBV7-9 and TRBJ1-1, with a weak D call of TRBD1 (6 bases match). The sequence was obtained from a woman aged 40 to 50 who had recovered from COVID-19. The nucleotide sequence reads as follows: TGTGCCAGCAGCCGGACAGCTGAAGCTTTCTTT. Protein translation: CASSRTAEAFF.